The 5 T cell receptor beta chains presented below share a single source sample, sequenced in a study of cytomegalovirus exposure and HLA in healthy donors. The PCR ran on 60 Vbeta and 13 Jbeta primers. Some clones are missing from TCRdb's copy, which holds only in-frame ones; the method was immunoSEQ multiplex PCR. This table has 65,000 to 90,000 clones, approximately 83% appearing once. Sequencing used PBMCs. These receptors came from a man aged 35 to 55 in good health and CMV-seronegative.

J is TRBJ2-7 and V is TRBV10-3; TRBD1 aligns across 11 bases. There are 14 residues in the CDR3. The trim removed 4 bases at V and 2 bases at J, leaving 1 base unmatched. Germline V lookup: CDR1 ENHRY, CDR2 SYGVKD. As DNA, the CDR3 is TGTGCCATCAGTGGGACAGGGGGCACCTACGAGCAGTACTTC. It encodes CAISGTGGTYEQYF.

The sample holds a few counts of this clone. The chain joins TRBV7-9 to TRBJ2-3; maybe TRBD2 (5 bases). Trimming removed 3 bases at V and 1 base at J, with 11 bases between. This CDR3 is 15 amino acids long. Germline-derived CDR1 and CDR2 are SEHNR and FQNEAQ (reference sequence). This CDR3 is CASSFSSGGTDTQYF. The CDR3 region has the DNA TGTGCCAGCAGCTTCTCAAGCGGAGGCACAGATACGCAGTATTTT.

The rearrangement uses TRBV4-3 and TRBJ1-1; D might be TRBD1 (5 bases). The CDR3 has 14 amino acids. Germline V CDR1 and CDR2: LGHNA, YSLEER. The V end was cut by 0 bases, the J end by 6 bases, with 11 bases between. For the CDR3, the DNA is TGCGCCAGCAGCCAAGAAGGGTCGGGGGCTGAAGCTTTCTTT. Translated: CASSQEGSGAEAFF.

The chain has TRBV5-6 and TRBJ2-1; D gene uncertain. V gave up 2 bases and J gave up 8 bases, with 11 bases separating them. Looked up from germline, CDR1 is SGHDT and CDR2 is YYEEEE. The CDR3 loop spans 13 amino acids. The CDR3 region has the DNA TGTGCCAGCAGCTTTTTTCAGTTCGATGAGCAGTTCTTC. This encodes CASSFFQFDEQFF.

V is TRBV4-1 and J is TRBJ1-3; 7 nucleotides agree with TRBD1. The CDR3 extends over 15 amino acids. J was trimmed by 2 bases and V by 1 base; bases with no gene match: 2. Germline-derived CDR1 and CDR2 are MGHRA and YSYEKL. The CDR3 bases are TGCGCCAGCAGCCAAGGACAGGGAGCTGGAAACACCATATATTTT. This sequence encodes CASSQGQGAGNTIYF.